Presented here are 20 T cell receptor beta chains from one specimen sequenced in a study of Graves' ophthalmopathy and Graves' hyperthyroidism. The sequenced template was RNA, covering the TCR beta CDR3 region. RT-PCR in the first round used HTBI primers; a second-round multiplex PCR followed. From the multiplex PCR reads, TCRdb called clonotypes with MiXCR, one entry per CDR3 protein. The top ten hold around 10% of the sample, which has about 1.1 million distinct CDR3 sequences, roughly two fifths seen once. Sequencing was done on a sample of peripheral blood or thyroid tissue (not recorded which). Receptors originate from an adult man with Graves' hyperthyroidism.

This clonotype was recorded many times. This chain joins TRBV19 and TRBJ2-6; D is perhaps TRBD2 (5 bases). This CDR3 contains 15 residues. Per the germline V gene, CDR1 is LNHDA and CDR2 is SQIVND (reference sequence). V was cut by 7 bases and J by 0 bases, with 10 bases left in between. CDR3: CASMGGSSGANVLTF. CDR3 in DNA: TGTGCCAGTATGGGCGGGTCCTCTGGGGCCAACGTCCTGACTTTC.

There are many counts of this clonotype. The chain employs TRBV5-1 and TRBJ2-7; TRBD1 matches 8 bases. From germline, CDR1 is SGHRS and CDR2 YFSETQ. V lost 0 bases to trimming and J lost 5 bases; unmatched junction nucleotides: 4. The CDR3 sequence is 14 residues long. The CDR3 DNA reads as TGCGCCAGCAGCTTGGTGTCAGGGGGCGACGAGCAGTACTTC. Protein sequence: CASSLVSGGDEQYF.

V is TRBV29-1 and J is TRBJ1-2; perhaps TRBD1 as D (6 bases). V shed 6 bases and J shed 4 bases, with 12 bases lying between them. The germline V gene encodes CDR1 SQVTM and CDR2 ANQGSEA. The CDR3 consists of 12 residues. CDR3 in DNA: TGCAGCGTGAAAACAGGGTTCTATGGCTACACCTTC. This codes for CSVKTGFYGYTF.

Ten or more counts support this clonotype. The rearrangement links TRBV20-1 to TRBJ1-2; a possible D gene is TRBD1 (5 bases). CDR1 and CDR2 from the germline V gene are DFQATT and SNEGSKA (reference sequence). Trimming removed 0 bases from V and 1 base from J, with 18 bases in between. The CDR3 consists of 17 residues. The CDR3 loop is CSARDYLTGRDNYGYTF. The CDR3 bases are TGCAGTGCTAGAGACTACCTTACGGGGCGGGATAACTATGGCTACACCTTC.

The table lists this clonotype with many counts. The chain links TRBV20-1 to TRBJ2-2; D unclear. V was cut by 0 bases and J by 10 bases, with 9 bases left in between. Germline V gene data show CDR1 as DFQATT and CDR2 as SNEGSKA (reference sequence). This CDR3 has 12 amino acids. The CDR3 is CSARDRPEELFF. CDR3 nucleotide sequence: TGCAGTGCTAGAGATCGTCCAGAGGAGCTGTTTTTT.

The genes are TRBV29-1 and TRBJ2-2, with TRBD2 as a possible D gene (6 bases). V shed 0 bases and J shed 3 bases, with 26 bases lying between them. There are 20 residues in the CDR3. CDR1 and CDR2 (germline): SQVTM, ANQGSEA. CDR3 DNA: TGCAGCGTTGAAGATAATCTAAAGGACCCAGCCAGCGGGCACACCGGGGAGCTGTTTTTT. Amino acids: CSVEDNLKDPASGHTGELFF.

This clonotype has just a few counts. The genes are TRBV5-8 and TRBJ2-5, with TRBD2 identical over 14 bases. CDR3 length: 16 amino acids. V was clipped by 5 bases and J by 0 bases; unmatched bases: 3. Per the germline V gene, CDR1 is SGHTS and CDR2 is YDEGEE. DNA of the CDR3: TGTGCCAGCAGGGGGACTAGCGGGGGACACCAAGAGACCCAGTACTTC. This codes for CASRGTSGGHQETQYF.

This clonotype was counted between two and nine times. J is TRBJ1-5 and V is TRBV10-3; 10 nucleotides align to TRBD1. This CDR3 region has 18 residues. Trimming removed 10 bases from V and 4 bases from J; junction bases left unmatched: 19. CDR1 and CDR2 from the germline V gene are ENHRY and SYGVKD. The CDR3 region has the DNA TGTGCCAGCAGGGTCAGAAGGTTGACAGGGGGCGCGAATCAGCCCCAGCATTTT. This translates into CASRVRRLTGGANQPQHF.

The genes are TRBV6-5 and TRBJ2-5; D remains ambiguous. Looked up from germline, CDR1 is MNHEY and CDR2 is SVGAGI. CDR3 length: 13 amino acids. With 10 bases removed from V and 1 base from J, the gap between germline ends came to 13 bases. This chain's CDR3 is CANTPQAQETQYF. The CDR3 region has the DNA TGTGCCAACACCCCGCAAGCCCAAGAGACCCAGTACTTC.

This clonotype turned up a few times. The chain links TRBV7-2 to TRBJ1-2, with a weak D call TRBD1 (6 bases). Trimming cost V 2 bases and J 5 bases, with 18 bases left between them. The CDR3 totals 16 residues. From germline, CDR1 is SGHTA and CDR2 FQGNSA. CDR3 nucleotides: TGTGCCAGCAGCTTATTTGTAGCGACAGGCGAATATGGCTACACCTTC. Protein: CASSLFVATGEYGYTF.

In this sample, this clonotype turned up many times. V gene TRBV20-1 combines with J gene TRBJ2-5, with 10 positions matching TRBD1. CDR1 and CDR2 from the germline V gene are DFQATT and SNEGSKA (reference sequence). This CDR3 spans 15 amino acids. The V gene end was trimmed by 6 bases and the J gene end by 2 bases; junction bases not matched to a gene: 9. The CDR3 DNA sequence: TGCAGTGCATCACCGGGACAGGGGAATCAAGAGACCCAGTACTTC. Encoded protein: CSASPGQGNQETQYF.

This rearrangement joins TRBV7-9 to TRBJ1-1; tentatively, D is TRBD1 (6 bases). This CDR3 comprises 11 residues. CDR1 and CDR2 from the germline V gene are SEHNR and FQNEAQ (reference sequence). Trimming left V 7 bases short and J 12 bases short, with 15 bases between. Here the CDR3 reads CASTGALETFF. For the CDR3, the DNA is TGTGCCAGCACGGGGGCGTTGGAAACTTTCTTT.

This clonotype appeared a few times. The chain is built from TRBV20-1 and TRBJ2-2, with 7 bases fitting TRBD1. The CDR3 spans 15 residues. Germline CDR1 and CDR2: DFQATT and SNEGSKA (reference sequence). The V gene end was trimmed by 5 bases and the J gene end by 5 bases; junction bases not matched to a gene: 11. This chain's CDR3 is CSAEPGQIRTGELFF. The CDR3 DNA follows: TGCAGTGCTGAGCCGGGACAGATAAGGACCGGGGAGCTGTTTTTT.

This clonotype was observed at least ten times. This rearrangement joins TRBV5-1 to TRBJ1-6; 10 bases map to TRBD1. Germline trimming cut 0 bases from V and 10 bases from J; bases unmatched to any gene: 4. The CDR3 is 15 amino acids. From germline, CDR1 is SGHRS and CDR2 YFSETQ. CDR3 region: CASSLGDRGESPLHF. The CDR3 DNA reads as TGCGCCAGCAGCTTGGGGGACAGGGGTGAATCACCCCTCCACTTT.

This chain joins TRBV12-3 or TRBV12-4 and TRBJ2-7; 10 nucleotides align to TRBD1. This CDR3 spans 15 amino acids. The V gene end was trimmed by 2 bases and the J gene end by 1 base; junction bases not matched to a gene: 2. The CDR3 reads CASSLRGQGSYEQYF. The DNA for the CDR3 is TGTGCCAGCAGTTTACGGGGACAGGGGTCCTACGAGCAGTACTTC.

This clonotype occurred many times. J is TRBJ2-2 and V is TRBV7-6; TRBD2 matches at 11 bases. The CDR3 runs 16 residues. Germline V gene data show CDR1 as SGHVS and CDR2 as FNYEAQ. The trim removed 5 bases at V and 5 bases at J, leaving 7 bases unmatched. The CDR3 DNA sequence: TGTGCCAGCAGCGGGCTAGCGGGGGGCCTTACCGGGGAGCTGTTTTTT. Translation gives CASSGLAGGLTGELFF.

This rearrangement joins TRBV5-1 to TRBJ2-7; 7 bases align to TRBD1. The ends lost 0 bases at V and 0 bases at J; junction bases unmatched: 6. This CDR3 comprises 16 residues. Germline CDR1 is SGHRS and CDR2 is YFSETQ. The CDR3 spells CASSLGGTESSYEQYF. Written as DNA, the CDR3 is TGCGCCAGCAGCTTGGGTGGGACAGAGAGCTCCTACGAGCAGTACTTC.

J is TRBJ1-5 and V is TRBV19; tentative D call: TRBD1 (5 bases). This CDR3 region has 15 residues. In germline, CDR1 is LNHDA, CDR2 SQIVND (reference sequence). V was shortened by 5 bases and J by 5 bases, with 16 bases between the two germline ends. Here the CDR3 DNA reads TGTGCCAGTAGTCCAACGGACACGGGACATCAGCCCCAGCATTTT. Amino acid sequence: CASSPTDTGHQPQHF.

J is TRBJ2-2 and V is TRBV7-8; D is unresolved. The CDR3 length is 12 residues. V lost 2 bases and J 8 bases, leaving 6 bases between the germline ends. Germline CDR1 SGHVS, CDR2 FQNEAQ. Here the CDR3 reads CASSLLVGELFF. In nucleotides, the CDR3 is TGTGCCAGCAGCTTATTGGTGGGGGAGCTGTTTTTT.

The chain links TRBV7-2 to TRBJ1-5, with a weak D call TRBD1 (5 bases). In germline, CDR1 is SGHTA, CDR2 FQGNSA. Trimming stripped 4 bases from V and 1 base from J, with 8 bases between. The CDR3 covers 14 residues. The CDR3: CASSSQASNQPQHF. CDR3 bases: TGTGCCAGCAGCTCACAGGCCAGCAATCAGCCCCAGCATTTT.